The 26 T cell receptor beta chains given below trace back to one sample, sequenced in a study of CD8+CD57+ T cells in acquired aplastic anemia. Profiling of TCR beta VDJ combinations and CDR3 sequences used genomic DNA as template. TCRdb recomputed calls from the reads with MiXCR, one row per CDR3 protein. The sample consists of some 44,000 distinct CDR3 sequences, approximately 67% of them appearing once. Sequencing was performed on sorted CD4+, CD8+, or CD8+CD57+ T cells (not recorded which) from PBMCs. All receptors derive from a human donor in good health, serving as a control.

This clonotype appeared a single time. This rearrangement joins TRBV5-1 to TRBJ2-5, with D maybe TRBD1 (6 bases). V was cut by 3 bases and J by 1 base, with 19 bases left in between. The CDR3 runs to 17 residues. Germline CDR1 reads SGHRS; CDR2 reads YFSETQ. Written as DNA, the CDR3 is TGCGCCAGCAGCTGGGGGCAGGGTAGGGTGACCCAAGAGACCCAGTACTTC. Translation gives CASSWGQGRVTQETQYF.

This clonotype was recorded many times. The chain combines TRBV7-8 with TRBJ2-3, with 8 bases aligning to TRBD1. Germline V gene sequence: CDR1 SGHVS, CDR2 FQNEAQ. This CDR3 region has 16 residues. Losses at the gene ends were 7 bases for V and 3 bases for J; bases not matched to a gene: 12. CDR3 DNA: TGTGCCAGCAACTCAATTGGGACAGGAGTAACAGATACGCAGTATTTT. This gives the protein CASNSIGTGVTDTQYF.

This chain joins TRBV10-1 and TRBJ1-6; D remains ambiguous. Germline V CDR1 and CDR2: WNHNN, SYGVQD (reference sequence). The CDR3 covers 14 residues. Trimming removed 6 bases from V and 6 bases from J, with 12 bases in between. In DNA, the CDR3 is TGCGCCAGCAGCGGACCGACAATTAATTCACCCCTCCACTTT. Its protein product is CASSGPTINSPLHF.

A single count supports this clonotype. Likely a read error: the CDR3 ends without its conserved phenylalanine or tryptophan. The chain carries TRBV10-3 and TRBJ2-3; D ambiguous. Germline assignment: CDR1 ENHRY and CDR2 SYGVKD. The CDR3 has 13 residues. V shed 3 bases and J shed 0 bases, with 4 bases lying between them. The CDR3 nucleotides read TGTGCCATCAGTGAAGGTAGCACAGATACGCAGTATTCT. Its translation: CAISEGSTDTQYS.

V and J are TRBV7-3 and TRBJ2-2, with D unresolved. The V end lost 4 bases, the J end lost 5 bases, and 8 bases lay between the germline ends. The CDR3 runs to 13 residues. Germline assignment: CDR1 SGHTA and CDR2 FQGTGA. The DNA for the CDR3 is TGTGCCAGCAGCTCCACAGAAACCGGGGAGCTGTTTTTT. Protein sequence: CASSSTETGELFF.

This chain links TRBV20-1 with TRBJ2-5; D gene uncertain. Germline CDR1 is DFQATT and CDR2 is SNEGSKA (reference sequence). The CDR3 is 13 residues long. V lost 3 bases, J lost 7 bases, and 15 bases lay in between. CDR3 residues: CSARSPRAGTQYF. The CDR3 DNA reads TGCAGTGCTAGGTCTCCCCGCGCCGGGACCCAGTACTTC.

The CDR3 nucleotides are TGCAGTGCTAGGGACCGAGAGTTCTATGGCTACACCTTC. Its protein product is CSARDREFYGYTF. The gene calls are TRBV20-1 and TRBJ1-2; no firm D call. V lost 3 bases, J lost 4 bases, and 12 bases lay in between. Germline lookup yields CDR1 DFQATT and CDR2 SNEGSKA (reference sequence). The CDR3 is 13 amino acids.

This clonotype was found a few times. The rearrangement uses TRBV10-2 and TRBJ2-3, with D perhaps matching TRBD1 (6 bases). Trimming cost V 3 bases and J 0 bases, with 10 bases left between them. The germline gives CDR1 WSHSY, CDR2 SAAADI. The CDR3 runs to 15 residues. CDR3 sequence: CASSELGGSTDTQYF. The CDR3 DNA sequence: TGCGCCAGCAGTGAACTAGGGGGTAGCACAGATACGCAGTATTTT.

The chain carries TRBV10-3 and TRBJ1-2; D perhaps matches TRBD1 (6 bases). V dropped 10 bases and J dropped 4 bases, with 10 bases sitting between them. Germline V gives CDR1 ENHRY, CDR2 SYGVKD. The CDR3 loop spans 11 amino acids. CDR3 nucleotide sequence: TGTGCCACAGGACAGAGCTATGGCTACACCTTC. Its translation is CATGQSYGYTF.

This chain uses TRBV2 with TRBJ1-5; no clear D. This CDR3 comprises 13 residues. The ends were cut back, 4 bases at V and 4 bases at J, with 8 bases in the middle. CDR1 is SNHLY, CDR2 FYNNEI, per germline. The CDR3 spells CASSGGRNQPQHF. The CDR3 region has the DNA TGTGCCAGCAGTGGAGGACGGAATCAGCCCCAGCATTTT.

The CDR3 here is CASSHGTSGATDTQYF. The CDR3 DNA is TGCGCCAGCAGCCACGGGACTAGCGGGGCCACAGATACGCAGTATTTT. This chain connects TRBV5-1 to TRBJ2-3, with TRBD2 identical over 13 bases. V lost 4 bases and J lost 2; bases outside the gene matches: 4. Germline V gene data show CDR1 as SGHRS and CDR2 as YFSETQ. The CDR3 length is 16 residues.

The chain uses TRBV6-2 or TRBV6-3 and TRBJ2-2; 8 bases line up with TRBD1. The CDR3 consists of 15 residues. Germline CDR1 MNHEY, CDR2 SVGEGT. Trimming at V came to 7 bases and at J to 2 bases, leaving 6 bases not matched to a gene. The CDR3 here is CASTFGQGNTGELFF. CDR3 bases: TGTGCCAGCACCTTCGGACAGGGCAACACCGGGGAGCTGTTTTTT.

In its sample, this clonotype was seen many times. This chain connects TRBV10-3 to TRBJ2-1; TRBD1 aligns across 8 bases. The germline gives CDR1 ENHRY, CDR2 SYGVKD. Trimming at V came to 8 bases and at J to 3 bases, leaving 0 bases not matched to a gene. The CDR3 runs 12 residues. For the CDR3, the DNA is TGTGCCATCGGACAGGGCTACAATGAGCAGTTCTTC. It yields the protein CAIGQGYNEQFF.

V is TRBV29-1 and J is TRBJ1-1; 10 bases match TRBD1. The CDR3 has 11 amino acids. Germline V gene data show CDR1 as SQVTM and CDR2 as ANQGSEA. Trimming at V came to 6 bases and at J to 5 bases, leaving 0 bases not matched to a gene. Here the CDR3 DNA reads TGCAGCGTGGGACAGGGGACTGAAGCTTTCTTT. Translated, it gives CSVGQGTEAFF.

V gene TRBV10-3 combines with J gene TRBJ2-1; TRBD1 or TRBD2 may be the D gene (5 bases each). Trimming shortened V by 10 bases and J by 6 bases, and 13 bases separated the two germline ends. The CDR3 length is 12 residues. Germline CDR1 ENHRY, CDR2 SYGVKD. This CDR3 is CATVERGNEQFF. DNA for the CDR3: TGTGCCACCGTTGAGAGGGGCAATGAGCAGTTCTTC.

The gene calls are TRBV29-1 and TRBJ2-7; TRBD1 aligns across 9 bases. Unmatched junction bases numbered 6, after V lost 5 bases and J lost 4 bases. This CDR3 has 13 amino acids. Germline V gene sequence: CDR1 SQVTM, CDR2 ANQGSEA. The chain's CDR3 is CSVPGQGIYEQYF. The CDR3, as DNA: TGCAGCGTTCCGGGACAGGGTATTTACGAGCAGTACTTC.

The chain employs TRBV29-1 and TRBJ2-7; tentatively, D is TRBD1 or TRBD2 (5 bases each). This CDR3 spans 15 amino acids. Germline CDR1 SQVTM, CDR2 ANQGSEA. The V gene lost 3 bases and the J gene lost 4 bases, with 19 bases spanning the gap. The CDR3 nucleotides read TGCAGCGTTGAGGACTCTTCCCGACAGCAATACGAGCAGTACTTC. This gives the protein CSVEDSSRQQYEQYF.

The J gene is TRBJ2-7, the V gene TRBV29-1; 13 bases agree with TRBD2. Trimming at V came to 6 bases and at J to 5 bases, leaving 13 bases not matched to a gene. Germline V lookup: CDR1 SQVTM, CDR2 ANQGSEA. The CDR3 sequence is 16 residues long. The CDR3 DNA reads TGCAGCGTCCTCTTCGGACTAGCGGGAGTACGGGACGAGCAGTACTTC. Protein sequence: CSVLFGLAGVRDEQYF.

This clonotype was observed many times. The CDR3 reads CASSPRGGTVTGELFF. DNA of the CDR3: TGTGCCAGCAGCCCTCGAGGAGGGACGGTCACGGGGGAGCTGTTTTTT. This chain uses TRBV7-6 with TRBJ2-2; tentatively, D is TRBD2 (6 bases). CDR1 is SGHVS, CDR2 FNYEAQ, per germline. The CDR3 totals 16 residues. V lost 5 bases and J 8 bases, leaving 21 bases between the germline ends. The variable domain in full, with the rest retrieved from reference TRBV7-6 and TRBJ2-2, is GAGVSQSPRYKVTKRGQDVALRCDPISGHVSLYWYRQALGQGPEFLTYFNYEAQQDKSGLPNDRFSAERPEGSISTLTIQRTEQRDSAMYRCASSPRGGTVTGELFFGEGSRLTVL.

The chain is built from TRBV29-1 and TRBJ2-1, with D possibly being TRBD1 (6 bases). Germline loops: CDR1 SQVTM, CDR2 ANQGSEA. V was cut by 0 bases and J by 4 bases, with 13 bases left in between. The CDR3 has 15 residues. The CDR3 DNA reads TGCAGCGTTGAAGATCAGGGGACAAATTACAATGAGCAGTTCTTC. Amino acid sequence: CSVEDQGTNYNEQFF.

Many counts were recorded for this clonotype. The chain recombines TRBV29-1 with TRBJ2-1; tentatively, D is TRBD2 (7 bases). The CDR3 loop spans 13 amino acids. Trimming pared 4 bases from V and 10 bases from J, leaving 17 bases between. Looked up from germline, CDR1 is SQVTM and CDR2 is ANQGSEA. CDR3 coding DNA: TGCAGCGTTGGGGGGGGGGGCACAGAGGAGCAGTTCTTC. Its protein is CSVGGGGTEEQFF.

This clonotype came up a few times. In DNA, the CDR3 is TGTGCCATCAGTCTAGTTGTAGGCGAGACCCAGTACTTC. This translates into CAISLVVGETQYF. The V call is TRBV10-3, the J call TRBJ2-5, with D unresolved. CDR1 is ENHRY, CDR2 SYGVKD, per germline. V was cut by 5 bases and J by 5 bases, with 12 bases left in between. The CDR3 has 13 amino acids.

The V and J genes are TRBV15 and TRBJ2-1; weak D call: TRBD1 (6 bases). Trimming removed 0 bases at V and 9 bases at J, with 21 bases between. Germline CDR1 LNHNV, CDR2 YYDKDF (reference sequence). This CDR3 has 17 amino acids. The CDR3 region is CATSRDLGATRPSEQFF. CDR3 nucleotide sequence: TGTGCCACCAGCAGAGATCTGGGGGCTACCAGACCCAGTGAGCAGTTCTTC.

Only a few counts were recorded for this clonotype. This rearrangement joins TRBV15 to TRBJ2-5, with 8 positions matching TRBD2. Per germline, CDR1 LNHNV and CDR2 YYDKDF (reference sequence). The CDR3 sequence is 13 residues long. V shed 5 bases and J 7 bases; nucleotides not matched to a gene: 6. The CDR3 sequence is CATSGTAGGTQYF. The CDR3 DNA is TGTGCCACCAGCGGTACGGCGGGGGGGACCCAGTACTTC.

The V gene is TRBV7-6, the J gene TRBJ1-5; D gene uncertain. Germline V gives CDR1 SGHVS, CDR2 FNYEAQ. The CDR3 runs to 13 residues. V lost 5 bases, J lost 6 bases, and 11 bases lay in between. CDR3: CASSLSSGQPQHF. CDR3 nucleotide sequence: TGTGCCAGCAGCCTAAGCAGTGGTCAGCCCCAGCATTTT.

J is TRBJ2-7 and V is TRBV29-1, with D perhaps TRBD1 (5 bases). This CDR3 is built from 13 residues. V dropped 3 bases and J dropped 4 bases, with 13 bases sitting between them. Germline values: CDR1 SQVTM, CDR2 ANQGSEA. CDR3 protein: CSVESTGIYEQYF. The CDR3 DNA sequence: TGCAGCGTTGAGAGTACAGGTATTTACGAGCAGTACTTC.